Presented here are 25 T cell receptor beta chains from one specimen sequenced in a study of blood T cells in healthy people across ages. Combining a sample-barcoded 5' primer with a J-beta primer mix, a second PCR ran for about 7 to 11 cycles. TCRdb reprocessed the 5' RACE reads via MiXCR and lists one record per CDR3 protein. The table has 800,000 or so distinct CDR3 sequences, just under 25% seen once. These sequences were also reported in another study, on T cells of mothers and their children.

Sequencing was done on a sample of blood. These receptors were taken from a boy aged 10-17 years in good health.

The table lists this clonotype with a few counts. This chain uses TRBV4-1 with TRBJ2-1, with TRBD2 as a possible D gene (6 bases). Judging by the DNA end, TRBJ2-7 fits better; the J call may be wrong. In germline, CDR1 is MGHRA, CDR2 YSYEKL. The CDR3 is made up of 15 amino acids. The CDR3 DNA sequence: TGCGCCAGCAGCCTACACGGCGGGAACTCCTACGAGCAGTACTTC. Translating gives CASSLHGGNSYEQYF.

This clonotype was detected many times. This chain connects TRBV7-2 to TRBJ2-1, with unresolved D. V was cut by 0 bases and J by 7 bases, with 7 bases left in between. The CDR3 has 13 amino acids. In germline, CDR1 is SGHTA, CDR2 FQGNSA. The CDR3 reads CASSLALYNEQFF. CDR3 DNA sequence: TGTGCCAGCAGCTTAGCCCTTTATAATGAGCAGTTCTTC.

The chain has TRBV9 and TRBJ2-2; D gene unclear. The germline gives CDR1 SGDLS, CDR2 YYNGEE. V shed 3 bases and J shed 5 bases, with 14 bases lying between them. The CDR3 loop spans 15 amino acids. CDR3 nucleotides: TGTGCCAGCAGCGCCCCATCTGATACAACCGGGGAGCTGTTTTTT. Amino acids: CASSAPSDTTGELFF.

The chain links TRBV6-1 to TRBJ1-4; D possibly corresponds to TRBD1 (5 bases). This CDR3 comprises 17 residues. CDR1 is MNHNS and CDR2 is SASEGT in the germline V gene. Trimming shortened V by 6 bases and J by 8 bases, and 25 bases separated the two germline ends. CDR3 region: CASSLEVDVGGEEKLFF. DNA for the CDR3: TGTGCCAGCAGCCTAGAGGTGGATGTAGGAGGGGAGGAAAAACTGTTTTTT.

This clonotype was found a few times. The J gene is TRBJ2-1, the V gene TRBV4-1; D remains unclear. V lost 6 bases and J lost 8, with 8 bases in between. This CDR3 region has 11 residues. Germline V gene lookup returns CDR1 MGHRA and CDR2 YSYEKL. CDR3 amino acids: CASRQLDEQFF. The CDR3 nucleotides are TGCGCCAGCAGACAATTAGATGAGCAGTTCTTC.

The chain joins TRBV7-2 to TRBJ1-4; 11 positions match TRBD1. CDR1 SGHTA and CDR2 FQGNSA come from the germline V gene. V gave up 5 bases and J gave up 5 bases; unmatched junction bases: 4. CDR3 size: 15 residues. The CDR3, as DNA: TGTGCCAGCAGCCCCGGGACAGGGGGAAATGAAAAACTGTTTTTT. It translates to CASSPGTGGNEKLFF.

This clonotype appeared a few times. The J gene is TRBJ1-4, the V gene TRBV6-5; TRBD1 matches 9 bases. This CDR3 has 17 amino acids. V dropped 2 bases and J dropped 7; count of bases not matched to a gene: 11. Germline loops: CDR1 MNHEY, CDR2 SVGAGI. The CDR3 spells CASSYETGTGTGEKLFF. The DNA for the CDR3 is TGTGCCAGCAGTTACGAAACCGGGACAGGGACCGGTGAAAAACTGTTTTTT.

In this sample, this clonotype turned up a few times. The rearrangement uses TRBV20-1 and TRBJ2-1; 11 bases fit TRBD2. The germline V gene encodes CDR1 DFQATT and CDR2 SNEGSKA (reference sequence). V was clipped by 0 bases and J by 3 bases; unmatched bases: 4. The CDR3 has 16 amino acids. In nucleotides, the CDR3 is TGCAGTGCTAGAGATCCGACTAGCGGGGTCTACAATGAGCAGTTCTTC. Its translation: CSARDPTSGVYNEQFF.

This chain links TRBV20-1 with TRBJ2-3; no clear D gene. The CDR3 consists of 12 residues. Trimming cost V 0 bases and J 4 bases, with 5 bases left between them. Germline assignment: CDR1 DFQATT and CDR2 SNEGSKA (reference sequence). CDR3 in DNA: TGCAGTGCTAGAGAATTCCCAGATACGCAGTATTTT. Amino acids: CSAREFPDTQYF.

This clonotype was seen a handful of times. The chain links TRBV5-1 to TRBJ2-7; D could derive from TRBD1 or TRBD2 (5 bases each). This CDR3 contains 14 residues. V was cut by 3 bases and J by 0 bases, with 10 bases left in between. The germline V gene encodes CDR1 SGHRS and CDR2 YFSETQ. The CDR3 loop is CASSSGRSSYEQYF. CDR3 bases: TGCGCCAGCAGCTCAGGGAGATCCTCCTACGAGCAGTACTTC.

In its sample, this clonotype was seen many times. V gene TRBV28 combines with J gene TRBJ1-4, with TRBD1 as a possible D gene (5 bases). Between the trimmed V and J ends, which lost 5 bases and 8 bases, there was a span of 12 bases. The germline V gene has CDR1 MDHEN and CDR2 SYDVKM. The CDR3 is made up of 13 amino acids. CDR3 sequence (DNA): TGTGCCAGCAGTAGGAGGGGAGAGGAAAAACTGTTTTTT. This sequence encodes CASSRRGEEKLFF.

The rearrangement links TRBV12-3 or TRBV12-4 to TRBJ2-7, with 7 bases lining up with TRBD1. This CDR3 comprises 16 residues. Germline trimming cut 5 bases from V and 2 bases from J; bases unmatched to any gene: 12. CDR3 bases: TGTGCCAGCAGTATAGGGGGCGCGCTCCACGCCTACGAGCAGTACTTC. Amino acid sequence: CASSIGGALHAYEQYF.

This clonotype was recorded many times. The genes are TRBV29-1 and TRBJ1-2, with D tentatively TRBD1 (5 bases). The germline V gene has CDR1 SQVTM and CDR2 ANQGSEA. This CDR3 spans 15 amino acids. Trimming took off 0 bases at V and 4 bases at J, with 15 bases between the two ends. CDR3 sequence (DNA): TGCAGCGTTGAAGATAAAGGGACCGGCATCTATGGCTACACCTTC. Translated, it gives CSVEDKGTGIYGYTF.

The J gene is TRBJ2-5, the V gene TRBV7-6; D gene uncertain. The CDR3 runs to 16 residues. V was clipped by 2 bases and J by 5 bases, with 18 bases between them. Germline assignment: CDR1 SGHVS and CDR2 FNYEAQ. The CDR3 nucleotides are TGTGCCAGCAGCTTATTCTCCCGTGTCGAGGCGGAGACCCAGTACTTC. It codes for CASSLFSRVEAETQYF.

This clonotype was seen a few times. The chain recombines TRBV4-1 with TRBJ2-5; D gene ambiguous. The J call may be in error: the DNA end matches TRBJ2-7 better. There are 14 residues in the CDR3. Germline lookup yields CDR1 MGHRA and CDR2 YSYEKL. The CDR3 nucleotides are TGCGCCAGCAGCCATGACACCGTGGGGTACGAGCAGTACTTC. As protein: CASSHDTVGYEQYF.

There are a few counts of this clonotype. This chain links TRBV4-3 with TRBJ1-2; tentative D call: TRBD1 (5 bases). There are 15 residues in the CDR3. V was shortened by 1 base and J by 3 bases, with 12 bases between the two germline ends. Germline CDR1 reads LGHNA; CDR2 reads YSLEER. CDR3 sequence reads: CASSQGRRDHYGYTF. The CDR3 DNA is TGCGCCAGCAGCCAAGGGCGGAGGGACCACTATGGCTACACCTTC.

The rearrangement joins TRBV5-6 to TRBJ2-3; D unresolved. Germline loops: CDR1 SGHDT, CDR2 YYEEEE. The CDR3 is 15 amino acids. Trimming cost V 0 bases and J 3 bases, with 11 bases left between them. In DNA, the CDR3 is TGTGCCAGCAGCTTGGCGAGGTTAGAAACAGATACGCAGTATTTT. It is translated as CASSLARLETDTQYF.

This chain connects TRBV6-6 to TRBJ2-5; 11 bases are shared with TRBD2. The junction had 4 bases not matched to a gene; V was cut back by 2 bases and J by 2 bases. The CDR3 sequence is 16 residues long. Germline assignment: CDR1 MNHNY and CDR2 SVGAGI (reference sequence). The CDR3: CASSYTSGRGQETQYF. As DNA, the CDR3 is TGTGCCAGCAGTTACACTAGCGGGAGAGGGCAAGAGACCCAGTACTTC.

This rearrangement joins TRBV9 to TRBJ1-2; D is ambiguous. This CDR3 contains 14 residues. V gave up 4 bases and J gave up 0 bases, with 10 bases separating them. Germline loops: CDR1 SGDLS, CDR2 YYNGEE. CDR3 bases: TGTGCCAGCAGCTCCGGGTTGTCTAACTATGGCTACACCTTC. This codes for CASSSGLSNYGYTF.

In this sample, this clonotype turned up many times. For the CDR3, the DNA is TGTGCCAGCAGTTTCCGGCAACAATCCTACGAGCAGTACTTC. Translated, it gives CASSFRQQSYEQYF. The chain recombines TRBV27 with TRBJ2-7; no reliable D call. The V end lost 3 bases, the J end lost 1 base, and 10 bases lay between the germline ends. Looked up from germline, CDR1 is MNHEY and CDR2 is SMNVEV (reference sequence). The CDR3 consists of 14 residues.

This clonotype was seen repeatedly, ten times or more. The chain recombines TRBV19 with TRBJ2-7; no firm D call. CDR1 and CDR2 (germline): LNHDA, SQIVND (reference sequence). This CDR3 contains 15 residues. With 0 bases removed from V and 0 bases from J, the gap between germline ends came to 9 bases. CDR3 sequence reads: CASSIDGSLSYEQYF. The DNA of the CDR3 is TGTGCCAGTAGTATAGATGGCAGTCTCTCCTACGAGCAGTACTTC.

The CDR3 bases are TGTGCCAGCAGTTTGGGACAGGGGTATGAGCAGTTCTTC. This gives the protein CASSLGQGYEQFF. The chain has TRBV12-3 or TRBV12-4 and TRBJ2-1, with 10 bases that match TRBD1. V lost 3 bases, J lost 8 bases, and 1 base stayed unmatched. This CDR3 region has 13 residues.

The gene calls are TRBV7-9 and TRBJ2-7, with TRBD1 as a possible D gene (6 bases). Germline values: CDR1 SEHNR, CDR2 FQNEAQ (reference sequence). Trimming pared 5 bases from V and 2 bases from J, leaving 10 bases between. The CDR3 extends over 13 amino acids. This chain's CDR3 is CASSRRDTYEQYF. The CDR3 DNA follows: TGTGCCAGCAGCAGACGGGACACCTACGAGCAGTACTTC.

The sample holds a few counts of this clonotype. The V gene is TRBV12-3 or TRBV12-4, the J gene TRBJ1-1; D is uncertain. The CDR3 totals 12 residues. Trimming cost V 6 bases and J 4 bases, with 9 bases left between them. The CDR3 sequence is CASSLYGTEAFF. DNA of the CDR3: TGTGCCAGCAGCTTATATGGCACTGAAGCTTTCTTT.

In this sample, this clonotype turned up a few times. The chain employs TRBV12-3 or TRBV12-4 and TRBJ1-5; TRBD1 aligns across 9 bases. This CDR3 comprises 18 residues. The ends lost 4 bases at V and 0 bases at J; junction bases unmatched: 10. The CDR3 DNA reads as TGTGCCAGCAGTTCTGGACAGGGGCCACCTTATAGCAATCAGCCCCAGCATTTT. It yields the protein CASSSGQGPPYSNQPQHF.